The source of this T cell receptor (beta chain) is a study of regulatory T cells in long-lasting Graves disease. Study outcomes and limitations: Small numbers of samples may have cut accuracy.

Time point defined: newly diagnosed GD, antithyroid drugs for less than 3 months. The TCR library was prepared using RNA isolated from PBMCs. Nine milliliters of peripheral blood went into EDTA tubes. This clonotype was recorded at least ten times. Its antigen is not known. Arm-PCR with iRepertoire HTBI primers amplified the CDR3 regions for these TCR beta libraries. TCRdb passed the multiplex PCR reads through MiXCR, listing each CDR3 protein once. The sample contains about 470,000 distinct CDR3 sequences, approximately 15% of which appear only once. CDR3 length: 14 residues. The ends lost 4 bases at V and 6 bases at J; junction bases unmatched: 7. This sample also appeared in a second study, on T cells in Graves' hyperthyroidism and ophthalmopathy. From that study: HTBI primers were used for first-round RT-PCR of the TCR CDR3.

The starting material was peripheral blood mononuclear cells (PBMCs), obtained at new diagnosis, from a patient treated with antithyroid drugs. This sequence originates from a woman in her 30s with Graves disease. The chain recombines TRBV12-3 or TRBV12-4 with TRBJ2-3, with 7 bases fitting TRBD2. This CDR3 reads CASSWTSGGDTQYF. As DNA, the CDR3 is TGTGCCAGCAGTTGGACTAGTGGGGGGGATACGCAGTATTTT.